The clone carrying this T cell receptor beta chain has more than one count but fewer than ten. Its antigen is as yet unknown. This sample was taken from a study of cytomegalovirus exposure and HLA in healthy donors. About the study: A data release that came early held roughly 90 million unique TCRs from HLA-typed donors.

In the PCR, 60 Vbeta and 13 Jbeta primers were used. As processed by the authors: An analysis that came later counted approximately 76 million unique TCR beta chains, roughly 11 million shared. Data came from immunoSEQ multiplex PCR; TCRdb stores just in-frame clones and leaves some out. The DNA gave D and trimming, while V, J and clone size come from that table. The data hold roughly 200,000 clones, with approximately 83% observed a single time. General observations from the study: Productive status was seen about 87% or about 30% of the time for most TCR beta V segments in an earlier analysis. In a later analysis, several top co-occurrence clusters appeared linked to parvovirus B19, influenza, CMV and Epstein-Barr virus.

Germline CDR1 is SGDLS and CDR2 is YYNGEE. This CDR3 has 14 residues. Trimming shortened V by 4 bases and J by 3 bases, and 14 bases separated the two germline ends. This sequence was found in a boy aged 2 to 10 in good health and CMV-seronegative. V and J are TRBV9 and TRBJ2-7; D perhaps matches TRBD1 (6 bases). Sequencing used PBMCs. CDR3 bases: TGTGCCAGCAGCACACAGGGCCAAGGCTACGAGCAGTACTTC. This encodes CASSTQGQGYEQYF.